This TCR beta chain was identified in a study of blood T cell repertoires in COVID-19. Study context: Researchers got acute and convalescent COVID-19 samples from the United States, Italy and Spain. T cells, B-cell-depleted T cells, or PBMCs provided the cDNA or gDNA that served as material.

Germline CDR1 is LGHDT and CDR2 is YNNKEL (reference sequence). The CDR3 extends over 12 amino acids. Trimming cost V 8 bases and J 6 bases, with 8 bases left between them. In the source study's methods: Using reference gene primer amplification, nucleated cell counts were estimated. The protocol was immunoSEQ multiplex PCR, while the TCRdb copy is restricted to in-frame clones and leaves out a portion. V and J calls and clone size are as listed in that table; D and trimming were resolved from the DNA. The repertoire consists of approximately 15,000 clones, with more than 70% occurring once and the leading ten covering roughly a tenth.

The origin of this receptor is a man in his 70s with acute or convalescent COVID-19. Material for sequencing was peripheral blood. The rearrangement links TRBV3-1 (or the pseudogene TRBV3-2) to TRBJ1-6; D is ambiguous. For the CDR3, the DNA is TGTGCCAGCGTCTCCGGTAATTCACCCCTCCACTTT. It yields the protein CASVSGNSPLHF.